These T cell receptor beta chains were read from a single sample in a study of PD-L1 blockade in urothelial cancer. This table comes from immunoSEQ multiplex PCR, and its TCRdb copy is limited to in-frame clones, with some not included. The sample lists approximately 38,000 clones; around nine tenths were seen once. The sample in question was PBMCs, obtained around atezolizumab (anti-PD-L1) treatment. All receptors come from a man aged 55 to 70 with urothelial cancer. The CDR3 runs from the conserved cysteine through the conserved F or W. The order of the fields is V gene, clone size, J gene, CDR3 protein. Expanded clones get a size class; other rows say once, few or many, or leave the size out.

v_call: TRBV5-1
clone_size: NA
j_call: TRBJ1-5
cdr3_aa: CASSLTGAAEPQHF

v_call: TRBV5-1
clone_size: few
j_call: TRBJ2-2
cdr3_aa: CASGGLAVNTGELFF

v_call: TRBV5-1
clone_size: NA
j_call: TRBJ2-5
cdr3_aa: CASSLTGGIGETQYF

v_call: TRBV18
clone_size: NA
j_call: TRBJ1-2
cdr3_aa: CASSPGLRAGYTF

v_call: TRBV30
clone_size: once
j_call: TRBJ1-2
cdr3_aa: CAWSRGQNLYGYTF

v_call: TRBV9
clone_size: NA
j_call: TRBJ1-3
cdr3_aa: CASSVPSGNTIYF

v_call: TRBV5-5
clone_size: NA
j_call: TRBJ1-6
cdr3_aa: CASSLIRGSGSPLHF

v_call: TRBV29-1
clone_size: NA
j_call: TRBJ2-7
cdr3_aa: CSVRPGGTYEQYF

v_call: TRBV5-1
clone_size: NA
j_call: TRBJ2-1
cdr3_aa: CASSLEREQFF

v_call: TRBV27
clone_size: once
j_call: TRBJ2-7
cdr3_aa: CASRPHQGFEQYF

v_call: TRBV5-1
clone_size: NA
j_call: TRBJ1-6
cdr3_aa: CASSLGDRRTYNSPLHF

v_call: TRBV7-3
clone_size: NA
j_call: TRBJ1-2
cdr3_aa: CASSLRQDGGYTF

v_call: TRBV29-1
clone_size: NA
j_call: TRBJ1-2
cdr3_aa: CSVDREFYGYTF

v_call: TRBV18
clone_size: NA
j_call: TRBJ1-5
cdr3_aa: CASSVDRANQPQHF

v_call: TRBV7-8
clone_size: NA
j_call: TRBJ1-2
cdr3_aa: CASSLANRGFHYGYTF

v_call: TRBV10-3
clone_size: NA
j_call: TRBJ2-7
cdr3_aa: CAIRGLAGNEQYF

v_call: TRBV27
clone_size: NA
j_call: TRBJ2-1
cdr3_aa: CASSAQPGLQTRNEQFF

v_call: TRBV5-4
clone_size: NA
j_call: TRBJ2-3
cdr3_aa: CASSLRLAGGTDTQYF

v_call: TRBV2
clone_size: NA
j_call: TRBJ1-1
cdr3_aa: CASRGDSNTEAFF

v_call: TRBV2
clone_size: once
j_call: TRBJ2-2
cdr3_aa: CASSEGPPGVLGIGELFF

v_call: TRBV7-2
clone_size: NA
j_call: TRBJ1-5
cdr3_aa: CASSGQAAQPQHF

v_call: TRBV6-5
clone_size: NA
j_call: TRBJ1-6
cdr3_aa: CASSTTGQEYSPLHF

v_call: TRBV30
clone_size: NA
j_call: TRBJ1-2
cdr3_aa: CAWRGQGVYGYTF

v_call: TRBV9
clone_size: NA
j_call: TRBJ2-5
cdr3_aa: CASSPSPRPQETQYF

v_call: TRBV6-6
clone_size: NA
j_call: TRBJ2-3
cdr3_aa: CASSYVQGNTDTQYF

v_call: TRBV6-5
clone_size: NA
j_call: TRBJ2-5
cdr3_aa: CASRARPGGRETQYF

v_call: TRBV5-1
clone_size: NA
j_call: TRBJ1-4
cdr3_aa: CASSRESEKLFF

v_call: TRBV11-1
clone_size: NA
j_call: TRBJ2-7
cdr3_aa: CASSLGGGSPYPKQYF

v_call: TRBV5-1
clone_size: NA
j_call: TRBJ2-7
cdr3_aa: CASSRLQGAATYEQYF

v_call: TRBV5-1
clone_size: once
j_call: TRBJ2-2
cdr3_aa: CASSSAGGMNTGELFF

v_call: TRBV6-6
clone_size: NA
j_call: TRBJ2-7
cdr3_aa: CASSRTGGSYEQYF

v_call: TRBV12-5
clone_size: NA
j_call: TRBJ1-2
cdr3_aa: CASGTNYGYTF

v_call: TRBV7-3
clone_size: NA
j_call: TRBJ2-1
cdr3_aa: CASSSPTSGVYNEQFF

v_call: TRBV5-1
clone_size: NA
j_call: TRBJ1-1
cdr3_aa: CASSWGQGALSSTEAFF

v_call: TRBV30
clone_size: few
j_call: TRBJ1-1
cdr3_aa: CACAGQVYTEAFF

v_call: TRBV30
clone_size: NA
j_call: TRBJ1-1
cdr3_aa: CAWSGRVTGEAFF